The 24 T cell receptor beta chains below all came from one sample that was sequenced in a study of blood T cell repertoires in COVID-19 (dated by TCRdb to 2018 to 2021). Libraries were prepared through the immunoSEQ multiplex PCR assay. TCRdb obtained this table from immuneACCESS and retained in-frame rearrangements with V and J assigned. These tables miss some clones; where compared with another copy, unresolved V genes account for less than half of the shortfall, and the remainder is unexplained. This sample holds some 270,000 clones; approximately 90% were observed only once. The ten most abundant clones make up 2.5% to 3% of the sample. The sample consisted of PBMCs or T cells enriched from blood (not recorded which). All receptors derive from a middle-aged man who had been exposed to COVID-19.

The chain combines TRBV6-5 with TRBJ2-7; 7 bases line up with TRBD1. CDR3 length equals 13 residues. V lost 2 bases and J lost 6; bases outside the gene matches: 4. The V gene's germline CDR1 is MNHEY and CDR2 SVGAGI. As DNA, the CDR3 is TGTGCCAGCAGTTACGCCACAGGGGTCGAGCAGTACTTC. Residues: CASSYATGVEQYF.

For this clone: The same CDR3 arises from other DNA sequences in this sample as well. CDR3 loop: CASSLSQGLSYEQYF. The CDR3 bases are TGTGCCAGCAGTTTATCGCAGGGCCTCTCCTACGAGCAGTACTTC. V usage is TRBV27 and J usage is TRBJ2-7; D is perhaps TRBD1 (5 bases). The CDR3 contains 15 residues. V gave up 0 bases and J gave up 0 bases, with 9 bases separating them. Germline lookup yields CDR1 MNHEY and CDR2 SMNVEV (reference sequence).

CDR3 protein: CASSLGQGAGVYGYTF. The CDR3, as DNA: TGTGCCAGCAGCCTCGGACAGGGGGCGGGGGTCTATGGCTACACCTTC. The chain recombines TRBV5-4 with TRBJ1-2; 11 bases align to TRBD1. This CDR3 contains 16 residues. V shed 4 bases and J 4 bases; nucleotides not matched to a gene: 9. Germline lookup yields CDR1 SGHNT and CDR2 YYREEE (reference sequence).

CDR3 in amino acids: CASSLVTSNQPQHF. DNA for the CDR3: TGTGCCAGCAGCTTAGTCACAAGCAATCAGCCCCAGCATTTT. V gene TRBV7-2 combines with J gene TRBJ1-5; D remains ambiguous. V was trimmed by 1 base and J by 1 base, leaving 5 bases between them. The CDR3 spans 14 residues. Germline-derived CDR1 and CDR2 are SGHTA and FQGNSA.

The chain has TRBV6-1 and TRBJ2-7; the D is unclear. V shed 0 bases and J shed 3 bases, with 15 bases lying between them. Per the germline V gene, CDR1 is MNHNS and CDR2 is SASEGT. CDR3 size: 16 residues. The CDR3 is CASSEAAAATVYEQYF. The CDR3 nucleotides are TGTGCCAGCAGTGAAGCCGCGGCGGCAACCGTCTACGAGCAGTACTTC.

The genes are TRBV5-1 and TRBJ2-1; 8 nucleotides line up with TRBD2. Germline CDR1 SGHRS, CDR2 YFSETQ. V gave up 0 bases and J gave up 8 bases; unmatched junction bases: 10. This CDR3 has 16 amino acids. The CDR3 region is CASSLAGLASGYEQFF. For the CDR3, the DNA is TGCGCCAGCAGCTTGGCCGGACTAGCTTCGGGATATGAGCAGTTCTTC. Supplemented by reference TRBV5-1 and TRBJ2-1, the full variable domain reads KAGVTQTPRYLIKTRGQQVTLSCSPISGHRSVSWYQQTPGQGLQFLFEYFSETQRNKGNFPGRFSGRQFSNSRSEMNVSTLELGDSALYLCASSLAGLASGYEQFFGPGTRLTVL.

This clone occurred once. J is TRBJ2-3 and V is TRBV18; D possibly corresponds to TRBD1 (6 bases). The CDR3 loop spans 15 amino acids. V lost 6 bases, J lost 2 bases, and 15 bases lay in between. The V gene's germline CDR1 is KGHSH and CDR2 LQKENI. The CDR3 coding sequence is TGTGCCAGCTCCCCCCGGGACATATACACAGATACGCAGTATTTT. Amino acid sequence: CASSPRDIYTDTQYF.

V is TRBV29-1 and J is TRBJ1-4, with D uncertain. The CDR3 has 13 residues. Germline V gene data show CDR1 as SQVTM and CDR2 as ANQGSEA. The V and J ends lost 7 bases and 8 bases respectively, with 17 bases between them. The DNA of the CDR3 is TGCAGCGCCTTGACCTCATCGGGGGAAAAACTGTTTTTT. Its translation: CSALTSSGEKLFF.

The chain combines TRBV27 with TRBJ1-2; 11 bases fit TRBD1. Germline-derived CDR1 and CDR2 are MNHEY and SMNVEV (reference sequence). Trimming removed 8 bases from V and 5 bases from J; junction bases left unmatched: 13. The CDR3 loop spans 16 amino acids. The CDR3 DNA follows: TGTGCCAGCGGACCACCGGGACAGGGGGGGTTATATGGCTACACCTTC. Encoded protein: CASGPPGQGGLYGYTF.

The rearrangement joins TRBV6-4 to TRBJ1-2; the match to TRBD1 covers 7 bases. This CDR3 has 13 amino acids. The V and J ends lost 3 bases and 7 bases, in that order; junction bases with no gene match: 5. From germline, CDR1 is MRHNA and CDR2 SNTAGT. The CDR3 region is CASSDQGGSGYTF. DNA for the CDR3: TGTGCCAGCAGTGATCAGGGGGGATCTGGCTACACCTTC.

This clone was seen a single time. The chain is built from TRBV19 and TRBJ2-5, with 8 bases lining up with TRBD2. The trim removed 6 bases at V and 5 bases at J, leaving 11 bases unmatched. The CDR3 has 15 residues. In germline, CDR1 is LNHDA, CDR2 SQIVND (reference sequence). CDR3 nucleotides: TGTGCCAGTAGCATCTCGGGGGGGGGTCGGGAGACCCAGTACTTC. It translates to CASSISGGGRETQYF.

The chain recombines TRBV5-4 with TRBJ2-1, with 7 bases that match TRBD2. CDR3 length: 17 amino acids. Trimming took 0 bases from V and 4 from J; bases not matched to a gene: 10. The germline CDR1 and CDR2 sequences are SGHNT and YYREEE (reference sequence). CDR3 in amino acids: CASSLAPGRERYNEQFF. DNA of the CDR3: TGTGCCAGCAGCTTGGCCCCGGGGAGGGAGAGGTACAATGAGCAGTTCTTC.

The table lists this clone with a count of one. The chain uses TRBV3-1 (or the pseudogene TRBV3-2) and TRBJ1-2, with D unclear. The V end lost 3 bases, the J end lost 10 bases, and 12 bases lay between the germline ends. CDR1 and CDR2 (germline): LGHDT, YNNKEL (reference sequence). The CDR3 runs to 12 residues. The CDR3 loop is CASSQSVRDYTF. CDR3 bases: TGTGCCAGCAGCCAGTCAGTGAGGGACTACACCTTC.

The genes are TRBV21-1 and TRBJ1-3. TRBV21-1 is labeled a pseudogene. The CDR3 totals 17 residues. The CDR3 coding sequence is TGTGCCAGCAGCAAAGGGGGAGACGGACGCTCTGGAAACACCATATATTTT. Protein product: CASSKGGDGRSGNTIYF.

This chain connects TRBV27 to TRBJ2-7; 9 nucleotides align to TRBD1. There are 14 residues in the CDR3. CDR1 and CDR2 from the germline V gene are MNHEY and SMNVEV (reference sequence). V dropped 6 bases and J dropped 6; count of bases not matched to a gene: 9. CDR3: CASRGTGQRGEQYF. The CDR3 nucleotides are TGTGCCAGCAGAGGGACAGGGCAACGGGGCGAGCAGTACTTC.

J is TRBJ1-1 and V is TRBV6-2 or TRBV6-3, with D possibly being TRBD1 (5 bases). The CDR3 runs to 14 residues. From germline, CDR1 is MNHEY and CDR2 SVGEGT. The V end was cut by 2 bases, the J end by 4 bases, with 11 bases between. CDR3 in DNA: TGTGCCAGCAGTTACGTCAGGGTCGGCACTGAAGCTTTCTTT. Its translation is CASSYVRVGTEAFF.

The chain combines TRBV19 with TRBJ1-4; D gene ambiguous. The CDR3 covers 17 residues. Germline V gives CDR1 LNHDA, CDR2 SQIVND (reference sequence). The V and J ends lost 3 bases and 7 bases respectively, with 21 bases between them. The CDR3 here is CASSIWQVPGMGEKLFF. The CDR3 DNA is TGTGCCAGTAGTATTTGGCAGGTTCCGGGAATGGGTGAAAAACTGTTTTTT. Full variable domain (missing parts from reference TRBV19 and TRBJ1-4): DGGITQSPKYLFRKEGQNVTLSCEQNLNHDAMYWYRQDPGQGLRLIYYSQIVNDFQKGDIAEGYSVSREKKESFPLTVTSAQKNPTAFYLCASSIWQVPGMGEKLFFGSGTQLSVL.

The chain uses TRBV13 and TRBJ2-4, with D possibly TRBD1 on 6 matching bases. Deletions cut 5 bases from V and 0 bases from J, with 11 bases between. CDR1 is PRHDT, CDR2 FYEKMQ, per germline (reference sequence). The CDR3 loop spans 15 amino acids. Here the CDR3 DNA reads TGTGCCAGCAGCGAAGGGGGTCTAGCCAAAAACATTCAGTACTTC. This sequence encodes CASSEGGLAKNIQYF.

The chain employs TRBV10-3 and TRBJ2-3; 9 nucleotides line up with TRBD2. V shed 5 bases, J shed 2 bases, and the junction held 5 bases outside the gene matches. The CDR3 extends over 15 amino acids. CDR1 and CDR2 (germline): ENHRY, SYGVKD. DNA of the CDR3: TGTGCCATCAGTCCGACTAGCGGAACCACAGATACGCAGTATTTT. This gives the protein CAISPTSGTTDTQYF.

In its sample, this clone was seen a few times. The chain has TRBV4-3 and TRBJ1-1; no firm D call. Trimming stripped 1 base from V and 7 bases from J, with 16 bases between. The CDR3 is made up of 15 amino acids. Germline V gene lookup returns CDR1 LGHNA and CDR2 YSLEER. Here the CDR3 DNA reads TGCGCCAGCAGCCAAGTTAGGCAGGTAACTTATGAAGCTTTCTTT. Its protein product is CASSQVRQVTYEAFF.

V usage is TRBV6-5 and J usage is TRBJ2-7; a weak D match, TRBD1 (5 bases). Trimming left V 10 bases short and J 3 bases short, with 13 bases between. The CDR3 covers 12 residues. The germline CDR1 and CDR2 sequences are MNHEY and SVGAGI. The CDR3 here is CATSVGDYEQYF. For the CDR3, the DNA is TGTGCCACTTCGGTAGGGGACTACGAGCAGTACTTC.

The V call is TRBV29-1, the J call TRBJ2-3; 7 bases match TRBD2. CDR3 length: 14 residues. Germline-derived CDR1 and CDR2 are SQVTM and ANQGSEA. V gave up 4 bases and J gave up 2 bases; unmatched junction bases: 6. CDR3 region: CSVVVGGTTDTQYF. The DNA of the CDR3 is TGCAGCGTTGTTGTGGGAGGGACCACAGATACGCAGTATTTT.

The chain employs TRBV19 and TRBJ2-5; 8 bases line up with TRBD1. In germline, CDR1 is LNHDA, CDR2 SQIVND (reference sequence). V trimming: 5 bases; J trimming: 5 bases; junction bases outside the gene matches: 10. The CDR3 runs to 15 residues. DNA for the CDR3: TGTGCCAGTAGTGGGACGACAGGGGCGGTCGAGACCCAGTACTTC. This codes for CASSGTTGAVETQYF.

The chain has TRBV28 and TRBJ2-7, with D unresolved. Trimming pared 7 bases from V and 5 bases from J, leaving 21 bases between. Germline loops: CDR1 MDHEN, CDR2 SYDVKM. There are 15 residues in the CDR3. The CDR3: CASISSGERGHEQYF. The CDR3 region has the DNA TGTGCCAGCATAAGTTCTGGAGAGCGAGGTCACGAGCAGTACTTC.